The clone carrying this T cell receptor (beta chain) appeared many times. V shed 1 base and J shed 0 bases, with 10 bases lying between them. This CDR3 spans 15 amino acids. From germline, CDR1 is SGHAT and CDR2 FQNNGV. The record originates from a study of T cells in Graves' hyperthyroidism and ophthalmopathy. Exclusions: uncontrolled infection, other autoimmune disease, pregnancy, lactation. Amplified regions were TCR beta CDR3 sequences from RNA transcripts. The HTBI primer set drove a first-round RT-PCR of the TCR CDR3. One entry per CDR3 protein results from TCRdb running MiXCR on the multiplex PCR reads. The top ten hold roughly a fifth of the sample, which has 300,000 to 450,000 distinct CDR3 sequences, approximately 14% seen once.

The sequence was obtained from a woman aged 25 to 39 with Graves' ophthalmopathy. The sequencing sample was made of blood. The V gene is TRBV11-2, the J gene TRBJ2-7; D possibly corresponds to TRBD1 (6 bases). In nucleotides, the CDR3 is TGTGCCAGCAGCTTAGTTTCAGGGGACTCCTACGAGCAGTACTTC. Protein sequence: CASSLVSGDSYEQYF.